Sequencing of this T cell receptor (beta chain) was carried out in a study of blood T cell repertoires in COVID-19. The CDR3 sequence is 13 residues long. Trimming removed 4 bases from V and 8 bases from J; junction bases left unmatched: 2. Germline V gives CDR1 SGDLS, CDR2 YYNGEE. Assay: immunoSEQ multiplex PCR; the TCRdb copy retains only in-frame clones and omits some. The table has fewer than 90,000 clones, around 85% seen once. The chain carries TRBV9 and TRBJ1-6, with 8 bases aligning to TRBD1. Sequencing was carried out using peripheral blood. This receptor was identified in a man older than 75 in a cohort sampled during active COVID-19. The CDR3 here is CASSSTGDSPLHF. Here the CDR3 DNA reads TGTGCCAGCAGCTCGACAGGGGATTCACCCCTCCACTTT.